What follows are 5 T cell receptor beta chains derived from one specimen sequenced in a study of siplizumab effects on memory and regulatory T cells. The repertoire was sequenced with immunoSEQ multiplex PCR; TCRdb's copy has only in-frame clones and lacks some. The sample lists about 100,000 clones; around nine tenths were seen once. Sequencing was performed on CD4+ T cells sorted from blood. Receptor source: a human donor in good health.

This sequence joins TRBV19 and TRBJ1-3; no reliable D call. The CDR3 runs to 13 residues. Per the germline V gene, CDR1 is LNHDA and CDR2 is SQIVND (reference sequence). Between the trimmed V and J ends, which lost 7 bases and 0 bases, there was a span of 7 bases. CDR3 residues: CASKVNSGNTIYF. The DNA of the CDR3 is TGTGCCAGTAAGGTCAACTCTGGAAACACCATATATTTT.

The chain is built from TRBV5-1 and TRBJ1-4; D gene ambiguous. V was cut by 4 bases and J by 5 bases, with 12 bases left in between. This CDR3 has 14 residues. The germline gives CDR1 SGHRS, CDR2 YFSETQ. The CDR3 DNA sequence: TGCGCCAGCAGCAAAGGGTCGGAAAATGAAAAACTGTTTTTT. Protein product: CASSKGSENEKLFF.

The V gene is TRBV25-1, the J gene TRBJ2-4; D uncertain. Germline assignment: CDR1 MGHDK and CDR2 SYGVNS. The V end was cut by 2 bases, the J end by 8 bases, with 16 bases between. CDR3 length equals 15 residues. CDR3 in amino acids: CASSEDLAGEDIQYF. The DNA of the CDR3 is TGTGCCAGCAGTGAAGATTTGGCAGGTGAGGACATTCAGTACTTC.

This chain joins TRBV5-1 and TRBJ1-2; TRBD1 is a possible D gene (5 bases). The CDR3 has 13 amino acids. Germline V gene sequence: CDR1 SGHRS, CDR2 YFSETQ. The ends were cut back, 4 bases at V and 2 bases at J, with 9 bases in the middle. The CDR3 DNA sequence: TGCGCCAGCAGCCAGGGACGGAACTATGGCTACACCTTC. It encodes CASSQGRNYGYTF.

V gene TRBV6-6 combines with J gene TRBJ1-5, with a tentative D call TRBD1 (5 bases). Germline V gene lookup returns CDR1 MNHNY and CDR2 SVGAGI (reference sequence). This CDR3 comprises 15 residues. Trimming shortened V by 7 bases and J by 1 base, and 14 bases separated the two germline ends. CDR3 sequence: CASNRAGSSNQPQHF. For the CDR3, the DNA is TGTGCCAGCAATCGGGCAGGGTCAAGCAATCAGCCCCAGCATTTT.